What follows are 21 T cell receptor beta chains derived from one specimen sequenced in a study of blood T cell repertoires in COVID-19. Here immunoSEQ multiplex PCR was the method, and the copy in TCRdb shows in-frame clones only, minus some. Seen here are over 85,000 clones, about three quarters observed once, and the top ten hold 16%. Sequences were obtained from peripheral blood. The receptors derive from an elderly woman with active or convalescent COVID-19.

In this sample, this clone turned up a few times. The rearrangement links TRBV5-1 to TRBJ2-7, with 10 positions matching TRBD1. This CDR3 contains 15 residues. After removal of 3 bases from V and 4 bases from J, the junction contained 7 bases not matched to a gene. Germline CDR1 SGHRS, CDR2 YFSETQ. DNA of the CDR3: TGCGCCAGCAGCTATTCCGGGACAGGGGAATACGAGCAGTACTTC. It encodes CASSYSGTGEYEQYF.

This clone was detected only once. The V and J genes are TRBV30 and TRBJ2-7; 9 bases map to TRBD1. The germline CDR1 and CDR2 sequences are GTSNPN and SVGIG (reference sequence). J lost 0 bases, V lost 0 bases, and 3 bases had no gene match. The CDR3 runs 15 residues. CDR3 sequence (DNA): TGTGCCTGGAGTGTAGGGACAGGGATCTCCTACGAGCAGTACTTC. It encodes CAWSVGTGISYEQYF.

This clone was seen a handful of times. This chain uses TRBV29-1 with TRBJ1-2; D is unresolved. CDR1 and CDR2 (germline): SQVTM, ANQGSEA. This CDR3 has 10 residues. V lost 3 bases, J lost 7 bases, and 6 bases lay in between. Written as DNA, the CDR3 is TGCAGCGTTGATCTGCGTGGCTACACCTTC. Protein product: CSVDLRGYTF.

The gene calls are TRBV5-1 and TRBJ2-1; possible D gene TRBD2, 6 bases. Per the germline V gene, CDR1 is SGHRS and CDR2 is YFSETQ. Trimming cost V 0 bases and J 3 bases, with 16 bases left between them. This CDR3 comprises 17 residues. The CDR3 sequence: CASSLDLTGDFYNEQFF. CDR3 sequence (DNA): TGCGCCAGCAGCTTGGACTTGACGGGAGACTTCTACAATGAGCAGTTCTTC.

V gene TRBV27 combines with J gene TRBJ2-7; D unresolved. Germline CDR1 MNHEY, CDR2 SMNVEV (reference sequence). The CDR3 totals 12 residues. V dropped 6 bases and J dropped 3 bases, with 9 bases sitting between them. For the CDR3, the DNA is TGTGCCAGCAGCTCAGTGAACTACGAGCAGTACTTC. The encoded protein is CASSSVNYEQYF.

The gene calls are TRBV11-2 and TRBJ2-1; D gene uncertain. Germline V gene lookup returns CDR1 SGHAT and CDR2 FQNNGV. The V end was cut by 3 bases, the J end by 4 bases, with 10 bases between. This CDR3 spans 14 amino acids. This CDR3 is CASSFVDFYNEQFF. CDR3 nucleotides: TGTGCCAGCAGCTTCGTAGACTTTTACAATGAGCAGTTCTTC.

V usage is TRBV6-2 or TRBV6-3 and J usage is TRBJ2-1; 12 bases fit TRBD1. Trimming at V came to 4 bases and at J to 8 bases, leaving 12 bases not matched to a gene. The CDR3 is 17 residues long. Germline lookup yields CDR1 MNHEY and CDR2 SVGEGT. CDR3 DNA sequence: TGTGCCAGCAGTTCCGACTGGGACAGGGGGCGCAACTATGAGCAGTTCTTC. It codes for CASSSDWDRGRNYEQFF.

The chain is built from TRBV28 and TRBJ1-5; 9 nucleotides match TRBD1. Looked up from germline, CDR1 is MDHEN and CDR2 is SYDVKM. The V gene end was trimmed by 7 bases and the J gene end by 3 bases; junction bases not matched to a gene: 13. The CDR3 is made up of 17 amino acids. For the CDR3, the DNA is TGTGCCAGCACCGACACCGCTGACAGGGGGGTCAATCAGCCCCAGCATTTT. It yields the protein CASTDTADRGVNQPQHF.

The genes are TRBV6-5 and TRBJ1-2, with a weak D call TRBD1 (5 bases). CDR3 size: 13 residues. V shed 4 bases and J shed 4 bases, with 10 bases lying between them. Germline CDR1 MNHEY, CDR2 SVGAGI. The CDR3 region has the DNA TGTGCCAGCAGTTCAACAGGAAGCTATGGCTACACCTTC. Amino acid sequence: CASSSTGSYGYTF.

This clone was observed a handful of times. The CDR3: CASSLGSQGRRETQYF. The CDR3 coding sequence is TGCGCCAGCAGCTTGGGGAGTCAGGGGCGGCGAGAGACCCAGTACTTC. The chain is built from TRBV5-1 and TRBJ2-5; TRBD1 might be the D (6 bases). With 0 bases removed from V and 4 bases from J, the gap between germline ends came to 16 bases. The CDR3 loop spans 16 amino acids. CDR1 is SGHRS, CDR2 YFSETQ, per germline.

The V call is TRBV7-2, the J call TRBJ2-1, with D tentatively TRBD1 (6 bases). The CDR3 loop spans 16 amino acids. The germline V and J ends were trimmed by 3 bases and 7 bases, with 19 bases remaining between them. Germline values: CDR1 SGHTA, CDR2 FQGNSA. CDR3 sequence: CASSFHQGTAGNEQFF. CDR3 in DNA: TGTGCCAGCAGCTTTCATCAGGGGACCGCCGGTAATGAGCAGTTCTTC.

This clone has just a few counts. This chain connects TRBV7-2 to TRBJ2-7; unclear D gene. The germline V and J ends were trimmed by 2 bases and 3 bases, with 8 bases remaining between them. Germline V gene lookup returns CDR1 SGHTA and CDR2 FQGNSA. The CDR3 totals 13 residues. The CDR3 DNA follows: TGTGCCAGCAGCTTATTGAGAGACTACGAGCAGTACTTC. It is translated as CASSLLRDYEQYF.

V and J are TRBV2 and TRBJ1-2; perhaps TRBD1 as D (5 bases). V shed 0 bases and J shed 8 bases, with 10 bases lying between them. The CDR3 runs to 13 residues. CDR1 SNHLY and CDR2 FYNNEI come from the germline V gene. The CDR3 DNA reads TGTGCCAGCAGTGAAGCAGGGGCCGGAGGCTACACCTTC. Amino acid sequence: CASSEAGAGGYTF.

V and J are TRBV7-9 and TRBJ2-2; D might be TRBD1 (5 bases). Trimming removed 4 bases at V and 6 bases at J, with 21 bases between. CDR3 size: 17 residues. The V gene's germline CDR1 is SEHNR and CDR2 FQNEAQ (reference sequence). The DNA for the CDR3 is TGTGCCAGCAGCTCCTCACAGGACCCGGGCCTGGCCGGGGAGCTGTTTTTT. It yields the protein CASSSSQDPGLAGELFF.

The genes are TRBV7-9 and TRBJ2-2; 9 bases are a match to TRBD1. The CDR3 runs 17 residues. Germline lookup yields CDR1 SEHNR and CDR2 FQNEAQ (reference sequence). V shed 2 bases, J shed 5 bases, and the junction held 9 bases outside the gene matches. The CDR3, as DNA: TGTGCCAGCAGCTTACCCACAGGGGGCGCTAGAACCGGGGAGCTGTTTTTT. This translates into CASSLPTGGARTGELFF.

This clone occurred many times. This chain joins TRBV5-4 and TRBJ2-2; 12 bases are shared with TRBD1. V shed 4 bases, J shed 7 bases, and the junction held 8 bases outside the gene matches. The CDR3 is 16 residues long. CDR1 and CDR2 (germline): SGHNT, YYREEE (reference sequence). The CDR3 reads CASSPRDRGHGGELFF. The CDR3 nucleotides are TGTGCCAGCAGCCCACGGGACAGGGGGCATGGCGGGGAGCTGTTTTTT.

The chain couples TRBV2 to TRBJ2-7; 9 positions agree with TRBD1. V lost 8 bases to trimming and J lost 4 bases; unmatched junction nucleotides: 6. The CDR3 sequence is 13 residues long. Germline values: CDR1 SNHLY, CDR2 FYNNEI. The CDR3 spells CASGTGGWYEQYF. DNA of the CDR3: TGTGCCAGCGGAACAGGGGGCTGGTACGAGCAGTACTTC.

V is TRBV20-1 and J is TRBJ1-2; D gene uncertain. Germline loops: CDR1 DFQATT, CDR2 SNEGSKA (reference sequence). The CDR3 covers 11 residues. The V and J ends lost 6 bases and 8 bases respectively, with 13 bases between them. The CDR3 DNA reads TGCAGTGCGCTTGAGGAGCTCGGCTACACCTTC. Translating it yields CSALEELGYTF.

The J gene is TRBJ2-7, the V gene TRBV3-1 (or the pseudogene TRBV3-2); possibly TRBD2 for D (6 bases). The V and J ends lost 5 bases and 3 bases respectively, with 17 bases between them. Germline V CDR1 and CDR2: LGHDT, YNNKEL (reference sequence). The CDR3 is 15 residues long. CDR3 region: CASSEQREAFYEQYF. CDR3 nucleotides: TGTGCCAGCAGCGAACAAAGGGAGGCCTTCTACGAGCAGTACTTC.

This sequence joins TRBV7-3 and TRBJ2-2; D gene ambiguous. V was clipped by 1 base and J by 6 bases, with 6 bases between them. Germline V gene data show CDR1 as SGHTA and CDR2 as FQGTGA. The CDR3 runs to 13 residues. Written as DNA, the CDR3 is TGTGCCAGCAGCTTAATTTCAGCCGGGGAGCTGTTTTTT. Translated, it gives CASSLISAGELFF.

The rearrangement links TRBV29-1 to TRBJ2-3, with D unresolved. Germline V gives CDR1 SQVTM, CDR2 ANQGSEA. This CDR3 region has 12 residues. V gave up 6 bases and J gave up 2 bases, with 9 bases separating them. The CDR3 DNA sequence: TGCAGCGTATTCAGGTTCACAGATACGCAGTATTTT. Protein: CSVFRFTDTQYF.